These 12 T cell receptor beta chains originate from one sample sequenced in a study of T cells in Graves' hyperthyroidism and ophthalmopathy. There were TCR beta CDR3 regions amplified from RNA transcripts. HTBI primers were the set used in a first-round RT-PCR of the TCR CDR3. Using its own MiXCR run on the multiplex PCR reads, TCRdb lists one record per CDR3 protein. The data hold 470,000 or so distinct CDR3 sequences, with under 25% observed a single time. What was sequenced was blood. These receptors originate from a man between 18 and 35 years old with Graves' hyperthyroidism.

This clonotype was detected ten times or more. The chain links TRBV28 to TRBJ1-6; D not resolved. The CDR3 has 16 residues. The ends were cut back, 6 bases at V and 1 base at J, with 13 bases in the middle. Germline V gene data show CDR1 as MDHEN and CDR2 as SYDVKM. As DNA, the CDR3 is TGTGCCAGCAGCCTCCCGGAGGGATCCTATAATTCACCCCTCCACTTT. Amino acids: CASSLPEGSYNSPLHF.

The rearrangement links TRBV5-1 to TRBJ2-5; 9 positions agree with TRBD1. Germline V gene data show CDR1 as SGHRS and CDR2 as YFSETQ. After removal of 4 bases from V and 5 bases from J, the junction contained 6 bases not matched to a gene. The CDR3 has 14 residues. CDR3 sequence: CASSQSDRGETQYF. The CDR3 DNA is TGCGCCAGCAGCCAATCTGACAGGGGGGAGACCCAGTACTTC. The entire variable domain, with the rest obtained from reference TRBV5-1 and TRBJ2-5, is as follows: KAGVTQTPRYLIKTRGQQVTLSCSPISGHRSVSWYQQTPGQGLQFLFEYFSETQRNKGNFPGRFSGRQFSNSRSEMNVSTLELGDSALYLCASSQSDRGETQYFGPGTRLLVL.

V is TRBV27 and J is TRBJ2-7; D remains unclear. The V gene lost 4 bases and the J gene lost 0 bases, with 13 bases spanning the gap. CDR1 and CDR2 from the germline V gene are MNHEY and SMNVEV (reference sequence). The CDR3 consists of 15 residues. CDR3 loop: CASSSVGVYSYEQYF. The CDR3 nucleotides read TGTGCCAGCAGTTCCGTGGGTGTATACTCCTACGAGCAGTACTTC.

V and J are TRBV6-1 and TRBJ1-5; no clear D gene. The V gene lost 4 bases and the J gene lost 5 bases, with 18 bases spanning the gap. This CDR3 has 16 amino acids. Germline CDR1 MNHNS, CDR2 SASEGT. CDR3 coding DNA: TGTGCCAGCAGTGTGGGAAGGCAGCGAGTTGATCAGCCCCAGCATTTT. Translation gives CASSVGRQRVDQPQHF.

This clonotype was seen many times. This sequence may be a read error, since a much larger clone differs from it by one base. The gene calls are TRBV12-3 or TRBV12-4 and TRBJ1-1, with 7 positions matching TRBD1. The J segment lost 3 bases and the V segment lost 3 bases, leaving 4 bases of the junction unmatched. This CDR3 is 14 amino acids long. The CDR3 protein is CASSFAGGYTEAFF. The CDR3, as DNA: TGTGCCAGCAGTTTCGCAGGGGGGTACACTGAAGCTTTCTTT.

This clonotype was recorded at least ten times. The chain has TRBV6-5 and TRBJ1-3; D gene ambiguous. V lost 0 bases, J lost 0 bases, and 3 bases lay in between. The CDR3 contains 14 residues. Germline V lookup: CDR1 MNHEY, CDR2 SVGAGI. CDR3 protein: CASSYSVSGNTIYF. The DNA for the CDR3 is TGTGCCAGCAGTTACTCAGTCTCTGGAAACACCATATATTTT.

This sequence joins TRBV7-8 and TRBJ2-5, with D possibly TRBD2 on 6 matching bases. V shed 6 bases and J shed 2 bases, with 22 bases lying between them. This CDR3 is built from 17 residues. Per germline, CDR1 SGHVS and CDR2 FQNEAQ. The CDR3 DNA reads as TGTGCCAGCAGTCCACCTAGAGGTCGAGGAGGGCAAGAGACCCAGTACTTC. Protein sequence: CASSPPRGRGGQETQYF.

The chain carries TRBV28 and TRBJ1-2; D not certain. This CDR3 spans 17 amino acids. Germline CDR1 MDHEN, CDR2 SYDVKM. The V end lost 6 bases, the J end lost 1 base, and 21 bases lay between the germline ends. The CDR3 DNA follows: TGTGCCAGCAGACGATCGGGCCGGACCCCGGGTAACTATGGCTACACCTTC. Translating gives CASRRSGRTPGNYGYTF.

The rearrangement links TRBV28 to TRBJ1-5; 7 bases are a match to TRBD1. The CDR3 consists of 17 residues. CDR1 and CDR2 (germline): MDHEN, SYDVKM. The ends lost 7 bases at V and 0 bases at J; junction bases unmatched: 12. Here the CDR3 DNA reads TGTGCCAGCACACTTTCCGGGACAGTCTATAGCAATCAGCCCCAGCATTTT. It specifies CASTLSGTVYSNQPQHF.

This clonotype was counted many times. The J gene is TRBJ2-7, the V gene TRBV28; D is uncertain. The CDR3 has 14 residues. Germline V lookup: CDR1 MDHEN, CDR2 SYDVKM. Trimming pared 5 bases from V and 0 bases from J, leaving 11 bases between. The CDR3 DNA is TGTGCCAGCAGTCCCAGTTGGAACTCCTACGAGCAGTACTTC. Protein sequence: CASSPSWNSYEQYF. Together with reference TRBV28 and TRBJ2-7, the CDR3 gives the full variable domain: DVKVTQSSRYLVKRTGEKVFLECVQDMDHENMFWYRQDPGLGLRLIYFSYDVKMKEKGDIPEGYSVSREKKERFSLILESASTNQTSMYLCASSPSWNSYEQYFGPGTRLTVT.

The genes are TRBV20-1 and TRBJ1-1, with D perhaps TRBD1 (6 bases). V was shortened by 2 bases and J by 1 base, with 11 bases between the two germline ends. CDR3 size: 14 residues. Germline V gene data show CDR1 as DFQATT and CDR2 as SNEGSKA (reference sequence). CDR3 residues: CSARQRGANTEAFF. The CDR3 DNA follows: TGCAGTGCTAGACAAAGGGGGGCGAACACTGAAGCTTTCTTT.

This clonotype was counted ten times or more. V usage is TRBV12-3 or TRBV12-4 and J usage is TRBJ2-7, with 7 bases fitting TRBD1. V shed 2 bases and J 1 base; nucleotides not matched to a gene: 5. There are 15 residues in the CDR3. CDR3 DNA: TGTGCCAGCAGTTTAAAGGGCAGGGGGTCCTACGAGCAGTACTTC. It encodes CASSLKGRGSYEQYF.